A selection of T cell receptor beta chains follows, all from one sample in a study of vaccination and CD4 T cells after COVID-19. TCRdb reanalysed the PCR reads using MiXCR and keeps one entry per CDR3 protein. Of over 8,000 distinct CDR3 sequences listed, roughly 25% are singletons. Their antigen targets remain unknown. Sequenced here: CD4+ T cells from blood, cultured in vitro, sampled before SARS-CoV-2 vaccination. Receptors were obtained from a human donor who received a COVID-19 vaccine. The CDR3 runs from the conserved cysteine through the conserved F or W. A D gene is named only where the DNA matches it firmly. Not all rows give a size; the values are once, few, many and, for expanded clones, a class.

d_call	v_call	clone_size	j_call	cdr3_nt	cdr3_aa
.	TRBV6-1	.	TRBJ2-7	TGTGCCAGCAGTGAAGGTTACGAGCAGTACTTC	CASSEGYEQYF
.	TRBV5-3	.	TRBJ1-1	TGTGCCAGAAGCTCATTACTGAACACTGAAGCTTTCTTT	CARSSLLNTEAFF
TRBD1	TRBV18	few	TRBJ1-2	TGTGCCAGCTCCCCTATTGACAGGGATAATGGCTACACCTTC	CASSPIDRDNGYTF
.	TRBV5-1	few	TRBJ2-2	TGCGCCAGCAGTTTTCAGAACACCGGGGAGCTGTTTTTT	CASSFQNTGELFF
TRBD1	TRBV19	.	TRBJ1-4	TGTGCCAGTAGAAGGGACCGGGACAGGGGGGAAAAACTGTTTTTT	CASRRDRDRGEKLFF
TRBD1	TRBV27	.	TRBJ1-1	TGTGCCAGCAGCCGACACTTCCGGGACAGGGTCACTGAAGCTTTCTTT	CASSRHFRDRVTEAFF
TRBD1	TRBV30	medium-sized	TRBJ2-5	TGTGCCTGGAGTCCCGGACAGGGGATTGAGACCCAGTACTTC	CAWSPGQGIETQYF
TRBD1	TRBV12-3/TRBV12-4	.	TRBJ1-1	TGTGCCAGCAGCTTCTTATATAGGGACAGTGCTGAAGCTTTCTTT	CASSFLYRDSAEAFF
TRBD1	TRBV25-1	medium-sized	TRBJ1-2	TGTGCCAGCAGTGGAACCCCAGGGACAGAGGATGGCTACACCTTC	CASSGTPGTEDGYTF
.	TRBV5-4	.	TRBJ1-2	TGTGCCAGCAACAATGACTTGGAACGGTATGGCTACACCTTC	CASNNDLERYGYTF
TRBD2	TRBV27	.	TRBJ2-1	TGTGCCAGCGGGACTAGCGGACTTATATTGGATGAGCAGTTCTTC	CASGTSGLILDEQFF
.	TRBV6-1	medium-sized	TRBJ1-5	TGTGCCAGCAGTGTGGACCGCAATCAGCCCCAGCATTTT	CASSVDRNQPQHF
TRBD1	TRBV19	once	TRBJ1-5	TGTACCAGTAGTATAGGGACAGGGGATCAGCCCCAGCATTTT	CTSSIGTGDQPQHF
TRBD1	TRBV10-3	.	TRBJ2-2	TGTGCCATCAGGCAGGGGGCGAACACCGGGGAGCTGTTTTTT	CAIRQGANTGELFF
.	TRBV30	.	TRBJ1-2	TGTGCCTGGAGTGTCGGGGCTAACTATGGCTACACCTTC	CAWSVGANYGYTF
.	TRBV6-2/TRBV6-3	.	TRBJ2-2	TGTGCCAGCACAATTACAAGCGCCACCGGGGAGCTGTTTTTT	CASTITSATGELFF
.	TRBV4-1	.	TRBJ1-1	TGCGCCAGCAGCCAAGATCACGGGTCTGAGAACACTGAAGCTTTCTTT	CASSQDHGSENTEAFF
.	TRBV19	.	TRBJ1-2	TGTGCCAGTAGTATAGGGGGGCGTTATGGCTACACCTTC	CASSIGGRYGYTF
TRBD1	TRBV10-1	.	TRBJ1-1	TGCGCCAGCAGGGACAGGGAAGCTACTGAAGCTTTCTTT	CASRDREATEAFF
TRBD2	TRBV12-3/TRBV12-4	few	TRBJ2-1	TGTGCCAGCAGCAGGACTAGCGGGGGGGGCCCTGCTACCTACAATGAGCAGTTCTTC	CASSRTSGGGPATYNEQFF
.	TRBV5-1	.	TRBJ1-2	TGCGCCAGCAGCGCTACACAGGGAGCAGATGGCTACACCTTC	CASSATQGADGYTF
.	TRBV6-1	.	TRBJ2-3	TGTGCCAGCAGTGAAGGGGGAGTATGGGCAGATACGCAGTATTTT	CASSEGGVWADTQYF
.	TRBV19	large	TRBJ2-5	TGTGCCAGTAGTGCCCACCGCCAAGAGACCCAGTACTTC	CASSAHRQETQYF
TRBD1	TRBV20-1	.	TRBJ2-5	TGCGGTGCCACCGGGACAGGGGATGTGGAGACCCAGTACTTC	CGATGTGDVETQYF
.	TRBV12-3/TRBV12-4	few	TRBJ2-5	TGTGCCAGCAGTTTCCCGGACAGCCGAGAGACCCAGTACTTC	CASSFPDSRETQYF
.	TRBV11-3	few	TRBJ2-5	TGTGCCAGCAGCCGCCGGACGGACCAAGAGACCCAGTACTTC	CASSRRTDQETQYF
.	TRBV6-1	.	TRBJ2-7	TGTGCCAGCAGTGAAAAAGATTCGCGGGCGCCTGGCTACGAGCAGTACTTC	CASSEKDSRAPGYEQYF
.	TRBV11-2	.	TRBJ2-1	TGTGCCAGCAGCTCCCCAAGGGGGTCCTACAATGAGCAGTTCTTC	CASSSPRGSYNEQFF
TRBD1	TRBV24-1	.	TRBJ1-5	TGTGCCACCAGTGATTCGGTCCAGGGGGCCCAGCATTTT	CATSDSVQGAQHF
.	TRBV2	.	TRBJ2-1	TGTGCCAGCAGGCTAGGGGGAATCTACAATGAGCAGTTCTTC	CASRLGGIYNEQFF
TRBD1	TRBV19	.	TRBJ2-7	TGTGCCAGTAGTGACAGGGGGCATCCCTACGAGCAGTACTTC	CASSDRGHPYEQYF
TRBD2	TRBV20-1	.	TRBJ2-3	TGCAGTGCTAGGAAGCGGGGGGAAAGGCGAATCACAGATACGCAGTATTTT	CSARKRGERRITDTQYF
.	TRBV7-8	.	TRBJ1-2	TGTGCCAGCAGCTTTCAGTTGATGCAGGGCGACGGCTACACCTTC	CASSFQLMQGDGYTF
.	TRBV6-1	few	TRBJ1-1	TGTGCCAGCAGAGATTTGACGGGTATGGGGGAATCGACTGAAGCTTTCTTT	CASRDLTGMGESTEAFF
.	TRBV21-1	medium-sized	TRBJ1-5	TGTGCCAGCAGCAAAGCCCACTCGAACTATCAGCCCCAGCATTTT	CASSKAHSNYQPQHF
.	TRBV24-1	.	TRBJ2-2	TGTGCCACCAGTGCCCCGGGCCCCACCGGGGAGCTGTTTTTT	CATSAPGPTGELFF
TRBD2	TRBV7-8	.	TRBJ2-5	TGTGCCAGCAGTCGCCGCCTAGCGGGGAAAGAGACCCAGTACTTC	CASSRRLAGKETQYF
.	TRBV29-1	few	TRBJ1-2	TGCAGCGTTGCTAGAGTAGCAGATGGCTACACCTTC	CSVARVADGYTF
TRBD2	TRBV6-2/TRBV6-3	.	TRBJ2-1	TGTGCCAGCGATCGGGGGGGGGCCTACAATGAGCAGTTCTTC	CASDRGGAYNEQFF
TRBD1	TRBV2	few	TRBJ1-6	TGTGCCAGCACCGGGACAGAGACTTATAATTCACCCCTCCACTTT	CASTGTETYNSPLHF
.	TRBV7-9	few	TRBJ2-7	TGTGCCAGCAGCGCTCGGCGTCCGGGGTCCTCGGTCGAGCAGTACTTC	CASSARRPGSSVEQYF
TRBD1	TRBV6-4	few	TRBJ1-1	TGTGCCAGTTCGGCGACCGCAATACAACAGGGGCTGAGTCTCGGCACTGAAGCTTTCTTT	CASSATAIQQGLSLGTEAFF
.	TRBV18	.	TRBJ1-2	TGTGCCAGCTCACCGGAGTTGACAAACTATGGCTACACCTTC	CASSPELTNYGYTF
.	TRBV7-8	.	TRBJ1-1	TGTGCCAGCAGCCTGGGGGGGCTGTATAAATTGGACACTGAAGCTTTCTTT	CASSLGGLYKLDTEAFF
TRBD2	TRBV19	.	TRBJ2-5	TGTGCCAGTAGTACTAGCGGGGTGGGGGAGACCCAGTACTTC	CASSTSGVGETQYF
.	TRBV9	.	TRBJ1-1	TGTGCCAGCAGCGAGAGGGGGTTGGGTAGAAGGAGCACTGAAGCTTTCTTT	CASSERGLGRRSTEAFF
TRBD2	TRBV7-6	.	TRBJ2-1	TGTGCCAGCAGCGATGGGACTAGCGGGGGTTCTGAGCAGTTCTTC	CASSDGTSGGSEQFF